One T cell receptor beta chain is described in this entry. These data originate in a study of CD8+CD57+ T cells in acquired aplastic anemia. Study-level background: Quantities of DNA derived from sorted CD4+ and CD8+ cells averaged roughly 3 ug.

The patients chosen for sequencing had shown expansion of CD8+CD57+ cells (detected by flow cytometry). It was genomic DNA that served as the template for profiling TCR beta VDJ and CDR3. Using its own MiXCR run on the reads, TCRdb lists one record per CDR3 protein. Among 200,000 to 250,000 distinct CDR3 sequences listed, roughly two thirds were seen once. Material for sequencing was sorted CD4+, CD8+, or CD8+CD57+ T cells (not recorded which) from PBMCs. The TCR sequence derives from a human donor with aplastic anemia.

CDR3 bases: TGTGCCAGTAGCCCATCACTCTGGGATACGCAGTATTTT. This encodes CASSPSLWDTQYF. This sequence joins TRBV19 and TRBJ2-3; D is undetermined. Germline CDR1 and CDR2: LNHDA and SQIVND (reference sequence). The CDR3 runs to 13 residues. V shed 6 bases and J shed 6 bases, with 13 bases lying between them.